Below are 32 T cell receptor beta chains sequenced from a single sample in a study of blood T cell repertoires in COVID-19. The assay was immunoSEQ multiplex PCR, and TCRdb's table has in-frame clones only and misses some. The sample includes around 330,000 clones, about 92% of them seen just once. The specimen sequenced was PBMCs or T cells enriched from blood (not recorded which). The receptors derive from a man in his sixties who had recovered from COVID-19.

The V and J genes are TRBV30 and TRBJ1-6; perhaps TRBD1 as D (5 bases). The CDR3 has 14 residues. V dropped 3 bases and J dropped 10 bases, with 16 bases sitting between them. CDR1 and CDR2 (germline): GTSNPN, SVGIG (reference sequence). CDR3 amino acids: CAWSLLGRGSPLHF. CDR3 nucleotide sequence: TGTGCCTGGAGCCTCCTGGGGCGGGGGTCACCCCTCCACTTT.

V gene TRBV18 combines with J gene TRBJ2-5; 8 nucleotides line up with TRBD1. Per germline, CDR1 KGHSH and CDR2 LQKENI. This CDR3 comprises 14 residues. Trimming took 5 bases from V and 4 from J; bases not matched to a gene: 6. This chain's CDR3 is CASSAPGGAETQYF. DNA of the CDR3: TGTGCCAGCTCAGCGCCAGGGGGCGCAGAGACCCAGTACTTC.

The chain joins TRBV30 to TRBJ1-5, with D perhaps TRBD1 (5 bases). CDR3 length: 13 amino acids. Germline loops: CDR1 GTSNPN, CDR2 SVGIG (reference sequence). V lost 3 bases and J 2 bases, leaving 8 bases between the germline ends. The CDR3 sequence is CAWRGVGNQPQHF. CDR3 nucleotides: TGTGCCTGGAGAGGGGTTGGCAATCAGCCCCAGCATTTT.

The chain combines TRBV7-2 with TRBJ1-6; maybe TRBD1 (5 bases). The CDR3 has 16 residues. Germline CDR1 is SGHTA and CDR2 is FQGNSA. V lost 4 bases, J lost 9 bases, and 19 bases lay in between. CDR3 amino acids: CASSSTYPGSGSPLHF. The CDR3 DNA is TGTGCCAGCAGCTCTACCTATCCAGGGTCTGGTTCACCCCTCCACTTT.

A few counts support this clone. The rearrangement links TRBV12-3 or TRBV12-4 to TRBJ1-2, with 8 bases identical to TRBD1. J gave up 8 bases and V 5 bases, and 4 bases lay outside the gene matches. This CDR3 contains 12 residues. CDR3 nucleotides: TGTGCCAGCAGTAGGACAGGGCAAGGCTACACCTTC. Its translation is CASSRTGQGYTF.

The V call is TRBV2, the J call TRBJ1-3; 9 bases are a match to TRBD1. The CDR3 contains 13 residues. Trimming cost V 6 bases and J 3 bases; bases outside gene matches: 0. From germline, CDR1 is SNHLY and CDR2 FYNNEI. In DNA form, the CDR3 reads TGTGCCAGCAGGGACAGGGGTGGAAACACCATATATTTT. Translation gives CASRDRGGNTIYF.

This clone has a single count. The chain joins TRBV12-5 to TRBJ1-2; D is uncertain. Between the trimmed V and J ends, which lost 3 bases and 3 bases, there was a span of 20 bases. The CDR3 is 17 residues long. Germline CDR1 and CDR2: LGHNT and FRNRAP. The CDR3 DNA reads as TGTGCTAGTGGTTTAAGCCCTTTGGTCAATGAAGACTATGGCTACACCTTC. It encodes CASGLSPLVNEDYGYTF.

The chain has TRBV7-8 and TRBJ2-1; D unresolved. The CDR3 loop spans 12 amino acids. V lost 1 base and J 9 bases, leaving 7 bases between the germline ends. In germline, CDR1 is SGHVS, CDR2 FQNEAQ. CDR3 DNA sequence: TGTGCCAGCAGCTTAGTTGGCGGTGAGCAGTTCTTC. It translates to CASSLVGGEQFF.

J is TRBJ2-1 and V is TRBV6-5, with 8 bases that match TRBD1. V was clipped by 5 bases and J by 2 bases; unmatched bases: 5. Germline lookup yields CDR1 MNHEY and CDR2 SVGAGI. The CDR3 is 15 residues long. The CDR3 bases are TGTGCCAGCAGTCTGGACAGGGATACCTACAATGAGCAGTTCTTC. The encoded protein is CASSLDRDTYNEQFF.

The genes are TRBV11-3 and TRBJ2-3, with TRBD2 identical over 8 bases. The CDR3 has 13 amino acids. Germline assignment: CDR1 SGHNT and CDR2 YENEEA. The V gene end was trimmed by 8 bases and the J gene end by 4 bases; junction bases not matched to a gene: 5. CDR3 amino acids: CASGPGGSDTQYF. The CDR3 DNA sequence: TGTGCCAGCGGGCCGGGGGGGTCAGATACGCAGTATTTT. The whole variable domain, filled in from reference TRBV11-3 and TRBJ2-3, reads EAGVVQSPRYKIIEKKQPVAFWCNPISGHNTLYWYLQNLGQGPELLIRYENEEAVDDSQLPKDRFSAERLKGVDSTLKIQPAELGDSAVYLCASGPGGSDTQYFGPGTRLTVL.

V and J are TRBV5-5 and TRBJ1-5; D perhaps matches TRBD1 (6 bases). This CDR3 is built from 15 residues. The V end was cut by 4 bases, the J end by 7 bases, with 18 bases between. Germline V gene lookup returns CDR1 SGHKS and CDR2 YYEKEE (reference sequence). CDR3 region: CASSPGYRENQPQHF. DNA for the CDR3: TGTGCCAGCAGCCCCGGGTACAGGGAGAACCAGCCCCAGCATTTT.

The chain employs TRBV5-6 and TRBJ2-1; TRBD2 might be the D (5 bases). CDR3 length: 14 residues. V lost 5 bases to trimming and J lost 4 bases, with 13 bases between them. Germline V gene data show CDR1 as SGHDT and CDR2 as YYEEEE. The CDR3 coding sequence is TGTGCCAGCAGGGATGGGAGAGCTTACAATGAGCAGTTCTTC. It yields the protein CASRDGRAYNEQFF. Combining the CDR3 with reference TRBV5-6 and TRBJ2-1 gives the whole variable domain DAGVTQSPTHLIKTRGQQVTLRCSPKSGHDTVSWYQQALGQGPQFIFQYYEEEERQRGNFPDRFSGHQFPNYSSELNVNALLLGDSALYLCASRDGRAYNEQFFGPGTRLTVL.

The V gene is TRBV7-6, the J gene TRBJ2-3; TRBD2 matches at 9 bases. In germline, CDR1 is SGHVS, CDR2 FNYEAQ. The V gene end was trimmed by 6 bases and the J gene end by 6 bases; junction bases not matched to a gene: 10. This CDR3 contains 15 residues. This chain's CDR3 is CASRTVAGAADTQYF. The CDR3 coding sequence is TGTGCCAGCAGGACGGTAGCGGGAGCGGCGGATACGCAGTATTTT.

The chain combines TRBV5-1 with TRBJ2-7; D not certain. Germline V lookup: CDR1 SGHRS, CDR2 YFSETQ. V lost 6 bases, J lost 1 base, and 20 bases lay in between. The CDR3 covers 16 residues. In nucleotides, the CDR3 is TGCGCCAGCACACTTTCTGTTTCGGGTGATTCCTACGAGCAGTACTTC. Amino acid sequence: CASTLSVSGDSYEQYF.

The rearrangement uses TRBV23-1 and TRBJ2-6, with D possibly TRBD1 on 6 matching bases. TRBV23-1 is an open reading frame whose function is uncertain. The CDR3 is 20 residues long. V was clipped by 2 bases and J by 1 base, with 21 bases between them. In DNA, the CDR3 is TGCGCCAGCAGTCAACCGAAACAATGGACAGTACTATCTGGGGCCAACGTCCTGACTTTC. It codes for CASSQPKQWTVLSGANVLTF.

Many counts were recorded for this clone. The CDR3 spells CASSMDLSGSLTYEQYF. The DNA for the CDR3 is TGTGCCAGTAGTATGGACCTTAGCGGATCACTAACCTACGAGCAGTACTTC. The chain employs TRBV19 and TRBJ2-7; D might be TRBD2 (6 bases). Trimming shortened V by 3 bases and J by 2 bases, and 20 bases separated the two germline ends. CDR1 is LNHDA, CDR2 SQIVND, per germline (reference sequence). CDR3 size: 17 residues. Drawing the rest from reference TRBV19 and TRBJ2-7, the complete variable domain is DGGITQSPKYLFRKEGQNVTLSCEQNLNHDAMYWYRQDPGQGLRLIYYSQIVNDFQKGDIAEGYSVSREKKESFPLTVTSAQKNPTAFYLCASSMDLSGSLTYEQYFGPGTRLTVT.

The chain is built from TRBV28 and TRBJ1-4, with D possibly matching TRBD1 (5 bases). The CDR3 extends over 17 amino acids. From germline, CDR1 is MDHEN and CDR2 SYDVKM. The V gene lost 2 bases and the J gene lost 8 bases, with 21 bases spanning the gap. Here the CDR3 DNA reads TGTGCCAGCAGTTTAAGGATGTCCGGGACTCGGAGGGAAAAACTGTTTTTT. This translates into CASSLRMSGTRREKLFF.

The V call is TRBV12-3 or TRBV12-4, the J call TRBJ1-2, with TRBD1 as a possible D gene (6 bases). V was pared by 3 bases and J by 2 bases, with 7 bases between. This CDR3 contains 13 residues. CDR3 bases: TGTGCCAGCAGTTTTAGGGGGAACTATGGCTACACCTTC. Translation gives CASSFRGNYGYTF.

The chain has TRBV30 and TRBJ2-7; 12 nucleotides agree with TRBD2. The CDR3 has 15 amino acids. The germline CDR1 and CDR2 sequences are GTSNPN and SVGIG (reference sequence). Trimming took 3 bases from V and 6 from J; bases not matched to a gene: 9. The CDR3 loop reads CAWSGRTSGAPEQYF. Written as DNA, the CDR3 is TGTGCCTGGAGCGGAAGGACTAGCGGGGCTCCCGAGCAGTACTTC.

The gene calls are TRBV30 and TRBJ2-1, with 11 bases matching TRBD2. Unmatched junction bases numbered 3, after V lost 5 bases and J lost 3 bases. Germline values: CDR1 GTSNPN, CDR2 SVGIG (reference sequence). The CDR3 runs 14 residues. The DNA for the CDR3 is TGTGCCTGGGATGGGACTAGCGGCTACAATGAGCAGTTCTTC. It encodes CAWDGTSGYNEQFF.

The chain is built from TRBV2 and TRBJ1-4; weak D call: TRBD1 (6 bases). V was shortened by 7 bases and J by 7 bases, with 16 bases between the two germline ends. Germline CDR1 reads SNHLY; CDR2 reads FYNNEI. This CDR3 contains 14 residues. CDR3: CASTDDTGTEKLFF. CDR3 DNA: TGTGCCAGCACTGATGACACAGGGACTGAAAAACTGTTTTTT.

Notes on this clone: The same CDR3 arises from other DNA sequences in this sample as well. The CDR3 sequence is CASSSDSSGNTIYF. The CDR3 region has the DNA TGCGCCAGCAGCTCCGACAGCTCTGGAAACACCATATATTTT. This rearrangement joins TRBV5-1 to TRBJ1-3; weak D call: TRBD1 (5 bases). This CDR3 region has 14 residues. CDR1 is SGHRS, CDR2 YFSETQ, per germline. With 3 bases removed from V and 0 bases from J, the gap between germline ends came to 7 bases.

The chain joins TRBV5-8 to TRBJ1-5; D is undetermined. V lost 5 bases and J lost 4, with 4 bases in between. This CDR3 is built from 11 residues. The germline V gene has CDR1 SGHTS and CDR2 YDEGEE. The CDR3 DNA reads TGTGCCAGCAGTTATAATCAGCCCCAGCATTTT. Translating it yields CASSYNQPQHF.

The rearrangement joins TRBV28 to TRBJ2-7; 7 bases map to TRBD2. The CDR3 is made up of 16 amino acids. The J segment lost 4 bases and the V segment lost 5 bases, leaving 14 bases of the junction unmatched. Germline V lookup: CDR1 MDHEN, CDR2 SYDVKM. The CDR3 coding sequence is TGTGCCAGCAGTCTCACCTCTTCTGCGGGAGAGTACGAGCAGTACTTC. As protein: CASSLTSSAGEYEQYF.

This chain links TRBV18 with TRBJ1-5; 10 bases match TRBD1. There are 18 residues in the CDR3. CDR1 is KGHSH and CDR2 is LQKENI in the germline V gene. V dropped 3 bases and J dropped 3; count of bases not matched to a gene: 11. The CDR3 loop reads CASSPQPGQGTLNQPQHF. DNA of the CDR3: TGTGCCAGCTCACCCCAGCCGGGACAGGGGACCCTCAATCAGCCCCAGCATTTT.

The CDR3 DNA sequence: TGTGCCACCAGCAGAGATTCGGTTGGGCAGTTCTTC. This translates into CATSRDSVGQFF. This chain joins TRBV15 and TRBJ2-1; no clear D gene. The CDR3 extends over 12 amino acids. Trimming took 0 bases from V and 12 from J, leaving 9 bases between them. CDR1 is LNHNV, CDR2 YYDKDF, per germline (reference sequence).

This clone was recorded once. This chain uses TRBV19 with TRBJ2-7, with TRBD1 matching over 8 bases. V lost 4 bases to trimming and J lost 5 bases; unmatched junction nucleotides: 10. The CDR3 contains 15 residues. Germline CDR1 LNHDA, CDR2 SQIVND (reference sequence). The CDR3 region is CASSSRQGISNEQYF. The CDR3 DNA sequence: TGTGCCAGTAGTAGCAGACAGGGGATTAGCAACGAGCAGTACTTC.

The table lists this clone with a count of one. This chain uses TRBV24-1 with TRBJ2-1; 7 nucleotides agree with TRBD2. Looked up from germline, CDR1 is KGHDR and CDR2 is SFDVKD. The CDR3 loop spans 16 amino acids. V gave up 3 bases and J gave up 0 bases; unmatched junction bases: 4. The CDR3 DNA reads TGTGCCACCAGTGATCGCAGCGGGACCTCCTACAATGAGCAGTTCTTC. As protein: CATSDRSGTSYNEQFF.

This chain uses TRBV7-2 with TRBJ2-2, with 13 bases lining up with TRBD2. Germline CDR1 SGHTA, CDR2 FQGNSA. The CDR3 has 16 amino acids. Trimming cost V 5 bases and J 8 bases; bases outside gene matches: 8. This chain's CDR3 is CASSVTSGRASGELFF. The CDR3 nucleotides read TGTGCCAGCAGCGTAACTAGCGGGAGGGCCAGTGGGGAGCTGTTTTTT.

The chain joins TRBV11-1 to TRBJ1-1, with unresolved D. This CDR3 region has 14 residues. Trimming pared 7 bases from V and 0 bases from J, leaving 12 bases between. Germline CDR1 SGHAT, CDR2 FQDESV (reference sequence). As DNA, the CDR3 is TGTGCCAGCACCCCCACGGTAATGAACACTGAAGCTTTCTTT. The encoded protein is CASTPTVMNTEAFF.

The V call is TRBV7-6, the J call TRBJ2-7; D might be TRBD1 (6 bases). V lost 5 bases and J 6 bases, leaving 11 bases between the germline ends. Germline V lookup: CDR1 SGHVS, CDR2 FNYEAQ. The CDR3 contains 12 residues. This CDR3 reads CASSHRASEQYF. Written as DNA, the CDR3 is TGTGCCAGCAGCCACAGGGCGAGCGAGCAGTACTTC.

The rearrangement uses TRBV11-3 and TRBJ2-1; weak D call: TRBD1 (5 bases). Germline CDR1 reads SGHNT; CDR2 reads YENEEA. This CDR3 spans 15 amino acids. V was shortened by 3 bases and J by 0 bases, with 9 bases between the two germline ends. Written as DNA, the CDR3 is TGTGCCAGCAGCTTTGGGGCCAGCTCCTACAATGAGCAGTTCTTC. It translates to CASSFGASSYNEQFF.